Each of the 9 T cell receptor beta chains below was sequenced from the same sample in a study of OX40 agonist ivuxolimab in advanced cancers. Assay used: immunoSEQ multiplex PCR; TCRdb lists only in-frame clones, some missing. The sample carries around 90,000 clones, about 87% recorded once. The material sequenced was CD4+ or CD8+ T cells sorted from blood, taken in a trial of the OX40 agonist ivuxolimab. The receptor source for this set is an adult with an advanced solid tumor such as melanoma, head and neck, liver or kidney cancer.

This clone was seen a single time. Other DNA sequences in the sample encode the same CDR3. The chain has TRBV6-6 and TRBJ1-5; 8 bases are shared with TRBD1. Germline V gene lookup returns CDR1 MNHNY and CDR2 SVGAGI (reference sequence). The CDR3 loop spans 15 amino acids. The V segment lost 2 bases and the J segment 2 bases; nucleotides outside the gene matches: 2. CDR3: CASSYLGQGNQPQHF. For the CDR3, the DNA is TGTGCCAGCAGTTACCTGGGACAGGGCAATCAGCCCCAGCATTTT.

The CDR3 region has the DNA TGTGCCAGCAGCTTAGAGGGACACTCAAAAGGCCCCTCTGGAAACACCATATATTTT. Translating it yields CASSLEGHSKGPSGNTIYF. The chain joins TRBV7-8 to TRBJ1-3; tentatively, D is TRBD1 (6 bases). Looked up from germline, CDR1 is SGHVS and CDR2 is FQNEAQ. CDR3 length: 19 residues. Trimming cost V 1 base and J 0 bases, with 19 bases left between them.

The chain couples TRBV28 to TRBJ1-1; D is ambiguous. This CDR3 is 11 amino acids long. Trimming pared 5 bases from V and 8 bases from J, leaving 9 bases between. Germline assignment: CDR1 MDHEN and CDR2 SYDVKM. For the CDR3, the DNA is TGTGCCAGCAGTCCTACGACAGAAGCTTTCTTT. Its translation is CASSPTTEAFF.

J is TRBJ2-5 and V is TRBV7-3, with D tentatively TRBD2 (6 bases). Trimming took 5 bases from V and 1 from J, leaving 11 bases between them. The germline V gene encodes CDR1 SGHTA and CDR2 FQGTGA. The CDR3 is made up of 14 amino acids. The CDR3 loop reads CASSRGGAQETQYF. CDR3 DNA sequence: TGTGCCAGCAGCCGGGGCGGGGCCCAAGAGACCCAGTACTTC.

CDR3 DNA: TGTGCCAGCAGCCCCGCTTCCCACACTGAAGCTTTCTTT. Amino acids: CASSPASHTEAFF. J is TRBJ1-1 and V is TRBV5-5; D not resolved. The CDR3 runs 13 residues. Germline CDR1 is SGHKS and CDR2 is YYEKEE (reference sequence). Trimming shortened V by 4 bases and J by 3 bases, and 10 bases separated the two germline ends.

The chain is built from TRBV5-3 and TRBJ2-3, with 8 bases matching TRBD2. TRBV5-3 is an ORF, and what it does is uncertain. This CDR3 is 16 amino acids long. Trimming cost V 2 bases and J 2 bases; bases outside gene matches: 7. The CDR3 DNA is TGTGCCAGAAGCTTACAGGCGGGAGGTAACACAGATACGCAGTATTTT. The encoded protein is CARSLQAGGNTDTQYF.

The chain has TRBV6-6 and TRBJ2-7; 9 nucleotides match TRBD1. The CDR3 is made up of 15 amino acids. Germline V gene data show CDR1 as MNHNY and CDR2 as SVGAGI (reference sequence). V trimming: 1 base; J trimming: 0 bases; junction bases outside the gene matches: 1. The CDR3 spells CASSYLGQGSYEQYF. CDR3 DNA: TGTGCCAGCAGTTACTTGGGACAGGGCTCCTACGAGCAGTACTTC.

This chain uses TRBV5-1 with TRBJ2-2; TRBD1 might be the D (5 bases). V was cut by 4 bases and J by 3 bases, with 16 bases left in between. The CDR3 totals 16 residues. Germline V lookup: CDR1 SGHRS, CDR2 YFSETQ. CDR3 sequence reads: CASSPGYDSDTGELFF. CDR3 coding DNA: TGCGCCAGCAGCCCAGGGTACGACTCGGACACCGGGGAGCTGTTTTTT.

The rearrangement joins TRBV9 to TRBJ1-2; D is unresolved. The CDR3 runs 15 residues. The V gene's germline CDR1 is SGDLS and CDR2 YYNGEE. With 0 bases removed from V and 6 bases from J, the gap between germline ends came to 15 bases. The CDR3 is CASSVGLGSWDGYTF. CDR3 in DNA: TGTGCCAGCAGCGTAGGGCTTGGATCTTGGGATGGCTACACCTTC.